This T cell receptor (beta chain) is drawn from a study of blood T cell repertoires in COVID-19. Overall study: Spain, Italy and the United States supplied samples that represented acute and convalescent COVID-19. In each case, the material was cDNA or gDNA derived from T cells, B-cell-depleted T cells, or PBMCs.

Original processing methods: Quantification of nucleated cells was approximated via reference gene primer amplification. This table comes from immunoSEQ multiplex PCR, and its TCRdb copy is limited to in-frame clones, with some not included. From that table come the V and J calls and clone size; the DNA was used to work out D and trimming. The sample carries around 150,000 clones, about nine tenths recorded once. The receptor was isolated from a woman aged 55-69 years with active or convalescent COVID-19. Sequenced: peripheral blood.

The CDR3 here is CASSRAGRNTEAFF. Here the CDR3 DNA reads TGCGCCAGCAGCCGGGCGGGCAGGAACACTGAAGCTTTCTTT. The chain combines TRBV4-3 with TRBJ1-1, with no clear D. V was trimmed by 4 bases and J by 1 base, leaving 10 bases between them. The CDR3 runs to 14 residues. Germline CDR1 LGHNA, CDR2 YSLEER.